This TCR beta chain was profiled in a study of patients with pleural tuberculosis. TCRdb recomputed calls from the reads with MiXCR, one row per CDR3 protein. The table shows 40,000 to 55,000 distinct CDR3 sequences, with 7.3% occurring only once. In this sample, this clonotype turned up many times. The clonotype originates from a human donor with pleural tuberculosis.

The CDR3 reads CAILGEKLFF. CDR3 sequence (DNA): TGTGCCATCTTGGGGGAAAAACTGTTTTTT. V and J are TRBV28 and TRBJ1-4; D call uncertain. V was cut by 10 bases and J by 8 bases, with 8 bases left in between. Germline V gene sequence: CDR1 MDHEN, CDR2 SYDVKM. The CDR3 is 10 residues long. Full variable domain (remainder filled in from reference TRBV28 and TRBJ1-4): DVKVTQSSRYLVKRTGEKVFLECVQDMDHENMFWYRQDPGLGLRLIYFSYDVKMKEKGDIPEGYSVSREKKERFSLILESASTNQTSMYLCAILGEKLFFGSGTQLSVL.